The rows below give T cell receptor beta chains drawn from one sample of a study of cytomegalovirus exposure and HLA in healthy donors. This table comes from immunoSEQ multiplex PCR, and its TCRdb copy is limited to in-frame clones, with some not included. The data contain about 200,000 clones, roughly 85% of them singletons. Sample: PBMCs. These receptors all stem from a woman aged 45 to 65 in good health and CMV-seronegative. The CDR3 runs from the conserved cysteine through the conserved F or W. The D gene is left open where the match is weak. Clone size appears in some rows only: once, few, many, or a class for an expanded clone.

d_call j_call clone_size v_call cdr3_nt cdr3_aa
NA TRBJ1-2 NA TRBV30 TGTGCCTCAACGACAGAACCTCCTGGCTACACCTTC CASTTEPPGYTF
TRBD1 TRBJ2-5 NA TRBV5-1 TGCGCCAGCAGTCTGCGATGGTCGGGACAGCAAGAGACCCAGTACTTC CASSLRWSGQQETQYF
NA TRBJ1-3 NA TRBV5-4 TGTGCCAGCAGCTTGGCCAGGCCCTCTGGAAACACCATATATTTT CASSLARPSGNTIYF
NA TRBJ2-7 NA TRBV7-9 TGTGCCAGCAGCTTGCGGCTAGGACAGACTGACGAGCAGTACTTC CASSLRLGQTDEQYF
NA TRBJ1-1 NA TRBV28 TGTGCCAGCAGTTCCCCCGCGGCGACAGGACTCCCGAACACTGAAGCTTTCTTT CASSSPAATGLPNTEAFF
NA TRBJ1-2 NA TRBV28 TGTGCCAGCAGTTCCACTCTAGGGGTGAAGTTTTCCTATGGCTACACCTTC CASSSTLGVKFSYGYTF
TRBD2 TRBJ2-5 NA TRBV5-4 TGTGCCAGCAGCTCCATAGCGGGAGGACTAGAGACCCAGTACTTC CASSSIAGGLETQYF
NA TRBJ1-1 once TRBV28 TGTGCCAGCAGTTTGGGGGGGGGCACTGAAGCTTTCTTT CASSLGGGTEAFF
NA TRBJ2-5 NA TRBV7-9 TGTGCCAGCAGCTTAGGAGAAGAGACCCAGTACTTC CASSLGEETQYF
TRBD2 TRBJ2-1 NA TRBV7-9 TGTGCCAGCAGCTCCGGACTAGCAAAAAATAATGAGCAGTTCTTC CASSSGLAKNNEQFF
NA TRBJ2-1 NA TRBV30 TGTGCCTCTACAACAGGGTTCTCCTACAATGAGCAGTTCTTC CASTTGFSYNEQFF
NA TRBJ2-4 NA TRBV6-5 TGTGCCAGCAGTACCCCGGGACTCGGCATTCAGTACTTC CASSTPGLGIQYF
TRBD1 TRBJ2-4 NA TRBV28 TGTGCCAGCAGGGGACAGGAGGCATTAGCCAAAAACATTCAGTACTTC CASRGQEALAKNIQYF
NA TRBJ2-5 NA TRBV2 TGTGCCAGCAGTTTTGACAGGCGGCAAGAGACCCAGTACTTC CASSFDRRQETQYF
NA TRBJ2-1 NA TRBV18 TGTGCCAGCTCACCACGGCCGTCCCAAGATTACAATGAGCAGTTCTTC CASSPRPSQDYNEQFF
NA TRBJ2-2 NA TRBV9 TGTGCCAGCAGCCCCTTAGCTCCTTTCCAGACCGGGGAGCTGTTTTTT CASSPLAPFQTGELFF
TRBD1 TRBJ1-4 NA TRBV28 TGTGCCAGCAGTTCCTCGGGGGACAGGGCGGGGGAAAAACTGTTTTTT CASSSSGDRAGEKLFF
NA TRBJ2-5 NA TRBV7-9 TGTGCCAGCAGCTTAACAGGCATCATGGGCCAAGAGACCCAGTACTTC CASSLTGIMGQETQYF
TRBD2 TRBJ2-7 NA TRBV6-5 TGTGCCAGCAGCAGGACTAGCGGGAGTGGGTACGAGCAGTACTTC CASSRTSGSGYEQYF
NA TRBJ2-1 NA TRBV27 TGTGCCAGCAGTGTCCCGGGACTCCCTTACAATGAGCAGTTCTTC CASSVPGLPYNEQFF
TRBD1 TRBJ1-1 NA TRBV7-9 TGTGCCAGCAGCTTAGCTTGGTCCCGGGACAGGGGGCAAACTGAAGCTTTCTTT CASSLAWSRDRGQTEAFF
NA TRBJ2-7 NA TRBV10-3 TGTGCCATCAGTTCCACAGGTTCGGCCGAGCAGTACTTC CAISSTGSAEQYF
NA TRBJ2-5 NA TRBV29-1 TGCAGCGTTGATGGGGCTGGCACCTTAGGAGGGGAGACCCAGTACTTC CSVDGAGTLGGETQYF
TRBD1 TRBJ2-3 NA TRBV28 TGTGCCAGCAGTTTCCTGGACAGGCCGACAGATACGCAGTATTTT CASSFLDRPTDTQYF
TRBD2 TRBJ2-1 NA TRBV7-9 TGTGCCAGCAGCTTGCGGGGACTAGCGGGAGCTAATCCCCACAATGAGCAGTTCTTC CASSLRGLAGANPHNEQFF
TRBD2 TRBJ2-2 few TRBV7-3 TGTGCCAGCAGGAGCGGGAGGGCGGTCGCCGGGGAGCTGTTTTTT CASRSGRAVAGELFF
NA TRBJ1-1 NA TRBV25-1 TGTGCCAGCAGTGAATGGGGAGGGTTTAACACTGAAGCTTTCTTT CASSEWGGFNTEAFF
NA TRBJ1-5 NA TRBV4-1 TGCGCCAGCAGCCAAGAGTACTATGGATTCAATCAGCCCCAGCATTTT CASSQEYYGFNQPQHF
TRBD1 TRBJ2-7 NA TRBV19 TGTGCCAGTAGTCCGGGACAGAGCTCCTACGAGCAGTACTTC CASSPGQSSYEQYF
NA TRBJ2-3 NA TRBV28 TGTGCCAGCAGGTCGGCGGGTCCCCAACTCACAGATACGCAGTATTTT CASRSAGPQLTDTQYF
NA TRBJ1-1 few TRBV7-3 TGTGCCAGCAGCTTAAAGGGAGGGACTGAAGCTTTCTTT CASSLKGGTEAFF
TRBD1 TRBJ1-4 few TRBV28 TGTGCCAGCAGTTTGGGGCAGGGGGCCGAAAAACTGTTTTTT CASSLGQGAEKLFF
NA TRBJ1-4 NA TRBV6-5 TGTGCCAGCAGTTACTCTCCCGGTGAAAAACTGTTTTTT CASSYSPGEKLFF
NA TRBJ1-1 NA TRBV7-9 TGTGCCAGCAGCCCCACTGGTTCCGGGAACACTGAAGCTTTCTTT CASSPTGSGNTEAFF
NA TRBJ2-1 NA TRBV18 TGTGCCAGCTCACCCAAGTTCAGGGGTGAGCAGTTCTTC CASSPKFRGEQFF
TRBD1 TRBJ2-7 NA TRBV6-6 TGTGCCAGCAGCCCACGACAGGGGTCGTACTACGAGCAGTACTTC CASSPRQGSYYEQYF
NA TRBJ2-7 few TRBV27 TGTGCCAGCAGTCTCCTCTCCCCCCCCTACGAGCAGTACTTC CASSLLSPPYEQYF
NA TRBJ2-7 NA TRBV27 TGTGCCAGTACCGACAGCTCCTACGAGCAGTACTTC CASTDSSYEQYF
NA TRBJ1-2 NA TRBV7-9 TGTGCCAGCAGCACCGAACAGGGCAAGTGGTACGGCTACACCTTC CASSTEQGKWYGYTF
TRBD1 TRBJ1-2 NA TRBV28 TGTGCCAGCAGTCTGCTGTTGGGACAGCTTTATGGCTACACCTTC CASSLLLGQLYGYTF
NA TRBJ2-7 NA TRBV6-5 TGTGCCAGCAGTTACTCGATCCAGGGAATTGGTTACGAGCAGTACTTC CASSYSIQGIGYEQYF
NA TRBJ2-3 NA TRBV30 TGTGCCTGGGACACAGGCTTCAGCACAGATACGCAGTATTTT CAWDTGFSTDTQYF
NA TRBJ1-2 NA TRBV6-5 TGTGCCAGCAGCCGGGGGGACCTGGGGGGCTACACCTTC CASSRGDLGGYTF
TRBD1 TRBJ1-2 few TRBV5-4 TGTGCCAGCAGCTTGGGGGACAGGGGGGCTAACACCTTC CASSLGDRGANTF
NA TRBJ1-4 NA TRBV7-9 TGTTCCAGCAGCTCTAATCGGGGGGCTGAAAAACTGTCTTTT CSSSSNRGAEKLSF
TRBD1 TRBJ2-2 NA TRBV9 TGTGCCAGCAGCGCTGGGACAGCGAGTAACACCGGGGAGCTGTTTTTT CASSAGTASNTGELFF
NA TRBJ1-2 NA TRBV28 TGTGCCAGCAGTTTATCAGTCTATGGCTACACCTTC CASSLSVYGYTF
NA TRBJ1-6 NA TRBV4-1 TGCGCCAGCAGCCAAGACGATGGGAGCTCCTATAATTCACCCCTCCACTTT CASSQDDGSSYNSPLHF
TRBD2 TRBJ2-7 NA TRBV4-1 TGCGCCAGCAGCGCCCCGGGACTAGCGGGAGAGTCCTACGAGCAGTACTTC CASSAPGLAGESYEQYF
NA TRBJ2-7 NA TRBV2 TGTGCCACCGCGGACAGCTCCTACGAGCAGTACTTC CATADSSYEQYF
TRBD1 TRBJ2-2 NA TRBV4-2 TGTGCCAGCAGCCTGCAGGGGGCCTGGGCCGGGGAGCTGTTTTTT CASSLQGAWAGELFF
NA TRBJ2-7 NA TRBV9 TGTGCCAGCAGCGTAGGAGCTACGGTCTCCTACGAGCAGTACTTC CASSVGATVSYEQYF